This TCR beta chain was profiled in a study of tumor T cells in aggressive B-cell lymphoma. With V trimmed by 0 bases and J by 9 bases, 8 bases remained unmatched. Germline CDR1 LGHNA, CDR2 YSLEER. The CDR3 is made up of 16 amino acids. Sequenced by immunoSEQ multiplex PCR; TCRdb stores in-frame clones only, minus some. This sample has fewer than 3,500 clones, with almost 85% found just once. Sequencing was carried out using tumor tissue. This clonotype was obtained from an adult with diffuse large B cell lymphoma. Some clones in this sample may be carry-over from other donors' samples. The V gene is TRBV4-3, the J gene TRBJ2-1; 10 positions agree with TRBD2. CDR3 sequence reads: CASSQEYSGRRGEQFF. The CDR3, as DNA: TGCGCCAGCAGCCAAGAATATAGCGGGAGGCGGGGTGAGCAGTTCTTC.